This TCR beta chain was observed in a study of shared clonotypes between healthy human individuals. Study summary: Each donor contributed plates that comprised three CD4 naive, three CD4 memory, two CD8 naive and one CD8 memory. Study-wide findings and caveats: Clonotypes shared by all four sorted-subset donors had higher generation probabilities than non-shared clonotypes. Across a few donors, naive CD4 shared around 5%, naive CD8 more than 3%, memory CD4 less than 2.5%, memory CD8 about 0.4%.

Details on this clone: The antigen is undetermined.

The assay was immunoSEQ multiplex PCR, and TCRdb's table has in-frame clones only and misses some. The sample includes approximately 2.3 million clones, 80% to 95% of them seen just once. The CDR3 totals 16 residues. The V segment lost 3 bases and the J segment 7 bases; nucleotides outside the gene matches: 11. The germline V gene encodes CDR1 MDHEN and CDR2 SYDVKM. Sequenced sample: naive CD4+ T cells from PBMCs. The subset denotes: CD45RA+ positively selected. This clonotype was sampled from a man younger than 30 in good health. Some clones in this sample may be carry-over from other donors' samples. The chain uses TRBV28 and TRBJ2-1; TRBD2 agrees at 8 bases. The CDR3 region is CASSFSLAGPGNEQFF. In nucleotides, the CDR3 is TGTGCCAGCAGTTTCTCCTTAGCGGGACCGGGGAATGAGCAGTTCTTC.